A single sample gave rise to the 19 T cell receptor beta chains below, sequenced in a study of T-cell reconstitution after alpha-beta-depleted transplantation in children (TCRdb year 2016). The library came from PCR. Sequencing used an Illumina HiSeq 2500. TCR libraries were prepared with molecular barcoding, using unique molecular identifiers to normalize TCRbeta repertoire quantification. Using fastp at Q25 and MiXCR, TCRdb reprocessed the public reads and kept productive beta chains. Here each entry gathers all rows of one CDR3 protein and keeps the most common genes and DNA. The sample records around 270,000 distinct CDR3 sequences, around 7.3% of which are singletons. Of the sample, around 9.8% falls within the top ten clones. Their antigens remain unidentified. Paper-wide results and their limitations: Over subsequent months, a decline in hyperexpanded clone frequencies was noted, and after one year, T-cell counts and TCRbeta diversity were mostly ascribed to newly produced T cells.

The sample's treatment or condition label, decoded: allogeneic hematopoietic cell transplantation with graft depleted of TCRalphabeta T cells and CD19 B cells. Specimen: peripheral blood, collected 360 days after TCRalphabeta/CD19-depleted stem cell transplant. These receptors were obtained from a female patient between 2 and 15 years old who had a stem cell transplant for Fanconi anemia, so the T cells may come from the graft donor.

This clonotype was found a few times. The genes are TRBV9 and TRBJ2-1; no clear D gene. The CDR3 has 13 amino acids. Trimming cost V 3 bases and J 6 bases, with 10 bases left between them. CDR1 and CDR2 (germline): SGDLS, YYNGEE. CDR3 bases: TGTGCCAGCAGCGGAACCCCCCTCAATGAGCAGTTCTTC. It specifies CASSGTPLNEQFF.

The CDR3 reads CASRRTAYNEQFF. The CDR3 coding sequence is TGTGCCAGTAGAAGGACAGCCTACAATGAGCAGTTCTTC. This chain connects TRBV19 to TRBJ2-1, with D tentatively TRBD1 (6 bases). CDR3 length equals 13 residues. Germline-derived CDR1 and CDR2 are LNHDA and SQIVND (reference sequence). The ends were cut back, 6 bases at V and 2 bases at J, with 8 bases in the middle.

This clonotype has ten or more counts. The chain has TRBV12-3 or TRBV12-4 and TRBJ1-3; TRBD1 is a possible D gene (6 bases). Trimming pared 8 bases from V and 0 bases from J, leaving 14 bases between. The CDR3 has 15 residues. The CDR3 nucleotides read TGTGCCAGCGGGATTCGGACAGTCTCTGGAAACACCATATATTTT. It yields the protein CASGIRTVSGNTIYF.

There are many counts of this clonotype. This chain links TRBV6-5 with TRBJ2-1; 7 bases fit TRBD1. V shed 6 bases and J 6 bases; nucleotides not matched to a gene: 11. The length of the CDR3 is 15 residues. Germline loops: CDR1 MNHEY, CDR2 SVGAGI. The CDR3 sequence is CASSPRDSESNEQFF. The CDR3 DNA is TGTGCCAGCAGCCCACGGGACAGTGAATCCAATGAGCAGTTCTTC.

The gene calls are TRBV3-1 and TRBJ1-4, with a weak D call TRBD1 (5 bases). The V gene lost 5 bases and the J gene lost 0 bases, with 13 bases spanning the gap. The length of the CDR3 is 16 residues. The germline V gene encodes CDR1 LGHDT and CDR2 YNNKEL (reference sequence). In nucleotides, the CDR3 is TGTGCCAGCAGCTTGAGGAGGGGAGCAACTAATGAAAAACTGTTTTTT. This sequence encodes CASSLRRGATNEKLFF.

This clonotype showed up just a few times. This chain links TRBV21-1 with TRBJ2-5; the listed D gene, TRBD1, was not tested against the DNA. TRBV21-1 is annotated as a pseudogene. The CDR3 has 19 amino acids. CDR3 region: CASSKDRGQGARGPETQYF. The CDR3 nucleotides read TGTGCCAGCAGCAAAGATAGAGGACAGGGGGCGCGAGGGCCAGAGACCCAGTACTTC.

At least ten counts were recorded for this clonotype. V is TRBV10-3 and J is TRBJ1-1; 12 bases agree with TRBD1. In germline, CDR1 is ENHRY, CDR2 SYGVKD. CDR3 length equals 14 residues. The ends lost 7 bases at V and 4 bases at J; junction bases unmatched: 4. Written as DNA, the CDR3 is TGTGCCATCACCTCGGGACAGGGGGCCACTGAAGCTTTCTTT. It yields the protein CAITSGQGATEAFF.

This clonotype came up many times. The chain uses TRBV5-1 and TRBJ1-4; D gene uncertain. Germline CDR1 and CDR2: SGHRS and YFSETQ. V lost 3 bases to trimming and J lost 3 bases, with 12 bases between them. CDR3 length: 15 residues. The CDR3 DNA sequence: TGCGCCAGCAGCTCGGACGGTGACCCTAATGAAAAACTGTTTTTT. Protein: CASSSDGDPNEKLFF.

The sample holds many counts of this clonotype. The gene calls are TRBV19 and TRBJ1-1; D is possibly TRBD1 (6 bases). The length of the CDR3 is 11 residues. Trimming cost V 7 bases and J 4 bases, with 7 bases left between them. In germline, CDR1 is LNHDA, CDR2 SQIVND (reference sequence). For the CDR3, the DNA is TGTGCCAGTACAGGGGCCACTGAAGCTTTCTTT. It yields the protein CASTGATEAFF. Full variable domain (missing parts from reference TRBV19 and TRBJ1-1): DGGITQSPKYLFRKEGQNVTLSCEQNLNHDAMYWYRQDPGQGLRLIYYSQIVNDFQKGDIAEGYSVSREKKESFPLTVTSAQKNPTAFYLCASTGATEAFFGQGTRLTVV.

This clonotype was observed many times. CDR3 loop: CASSRGVNTEAFF. The CDR3 DNA is TGTGCCAGCAGCCGGGGGGTGAACACTGAAGCTTTCTTT. The chain combines TRBV7-9 with TRBJ1-1, with a possible D match to TRBD1 (5 bases). Germline CDR1 is SEHNR and CDR2 is FQNEAQ (reference sequence). The germline V and J ends were trimmed by 5 bases and 0 bases, with 7 bases remaining between them. The CDR3 is 13 residues long.

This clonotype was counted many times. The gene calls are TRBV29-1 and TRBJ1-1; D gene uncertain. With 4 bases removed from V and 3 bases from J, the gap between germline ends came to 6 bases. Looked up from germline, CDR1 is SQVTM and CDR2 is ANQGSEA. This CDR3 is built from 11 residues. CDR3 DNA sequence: TGCAGCGTTGCTATCGACACTGAAGCTTTCTTT. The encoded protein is CSVAIDTEAFF.

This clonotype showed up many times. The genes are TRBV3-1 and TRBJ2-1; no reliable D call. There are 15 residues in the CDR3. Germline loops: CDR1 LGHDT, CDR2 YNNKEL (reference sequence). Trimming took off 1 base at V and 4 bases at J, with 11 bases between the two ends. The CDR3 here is CASSQAPHGYNEQFF. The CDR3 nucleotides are TGTGCCAGCAGCCAAGCTCCACACGGTTACAATGAGCAGTTCTTC.

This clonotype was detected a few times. The CDR3 here is CATSRDFVGGDTEAFF. CDR3 bases: TGTGCCACCAGCAGAGATTTTGTTGGGGGGGACACTGAAGCTTTCTTT. The V gene is TRBV15, the J gene TRBJ1-1; possibly TRBD1 for D (5 bases). CDR1 is LNHNV and CDR2 is YYDKDF in the germline V gene (reference sequence). The ends were cut back, 0 bases at V and 3 bases at J, with 14 bases in the middle. The CDR3 extends over 16 amino acids.

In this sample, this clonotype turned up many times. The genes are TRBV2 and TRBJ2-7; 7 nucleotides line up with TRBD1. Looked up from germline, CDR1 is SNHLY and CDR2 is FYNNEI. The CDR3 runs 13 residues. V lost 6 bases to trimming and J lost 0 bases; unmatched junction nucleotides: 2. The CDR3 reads CASRQGSSYEQYF. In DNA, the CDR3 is TGTGCCAGCAGACAGGGGAGCTCCTACGAGCAGTACTTC. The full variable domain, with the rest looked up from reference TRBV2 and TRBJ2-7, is EPEVTQTPSHQVTQMGQEVILRCVPISNHLYFYWYRQILGQKVEFLVSFYNNEISEKSEIFDDQFSVERPDGSNFTLKIRSTKLEDSAMYFCASRQGSSYEQYFGPGTRLTVT.

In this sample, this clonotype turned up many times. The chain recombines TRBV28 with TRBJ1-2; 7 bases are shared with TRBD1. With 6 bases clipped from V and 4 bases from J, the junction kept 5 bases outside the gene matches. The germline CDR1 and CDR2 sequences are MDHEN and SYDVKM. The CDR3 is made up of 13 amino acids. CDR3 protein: CASSLQGTYGYTF. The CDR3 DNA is TGTGCCAGCAGCCTACAGGGGACCTATGGCTACACCTTC.

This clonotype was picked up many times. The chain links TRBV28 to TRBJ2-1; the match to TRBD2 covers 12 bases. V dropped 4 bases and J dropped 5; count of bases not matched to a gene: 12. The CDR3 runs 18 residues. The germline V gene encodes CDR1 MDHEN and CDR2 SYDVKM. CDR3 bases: TGTGCCAGCAGTTCCCTAGCGGGAGGGCCTCCGACCCACAATGAGCAGTTCTTC. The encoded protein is CASSSLAGGPPTHNEQFF.

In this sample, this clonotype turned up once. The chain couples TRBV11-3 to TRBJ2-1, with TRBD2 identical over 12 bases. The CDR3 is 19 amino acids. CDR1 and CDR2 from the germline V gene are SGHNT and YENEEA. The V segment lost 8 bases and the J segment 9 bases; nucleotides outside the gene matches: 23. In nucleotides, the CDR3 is TGTGCCAGCTGTTTCCTCTATCCCCCTCTAGCGGGGGGGCCCAGTGAGCAGTTCTTC. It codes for CASCFLYPPLAGGPSEQFF.

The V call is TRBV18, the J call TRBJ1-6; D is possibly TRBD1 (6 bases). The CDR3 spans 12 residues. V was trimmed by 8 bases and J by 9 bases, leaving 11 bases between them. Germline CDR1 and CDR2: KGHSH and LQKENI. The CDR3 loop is CASRLGGSPLHF. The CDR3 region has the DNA TGTGCCAGCCGGCTAGGGGGTTCACCCCTCCACTTT.

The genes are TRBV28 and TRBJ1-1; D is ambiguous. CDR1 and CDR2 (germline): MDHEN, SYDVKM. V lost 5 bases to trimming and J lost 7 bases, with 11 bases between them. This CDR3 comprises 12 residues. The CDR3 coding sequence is TGTGCCAGCAGTCCCGCTCTGGTTGAAGCTTTCTTT. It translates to CASSPALVEAFF.